This section outlines one T cell receptor (beta chain) sequence together with its context. What it binds is unknown. These data belong to a study of T cells expressing NK-cell markers. Study details: Sorted CD3+CD56+NKG2C+, CD3+CD56+NKG2C- and CD3+CD56-NKG2C+ T-cell subsets were beta-chain profiled. Most of the eight sequenced donors were classified as HCMV-seropositive, and one was classified as seronegative. General study findings and limits: CD8+ T cells in 5 or 6 donors included dominant NKG2C+ clonotypes at roughly 1.0-7.0%. Researchers report these clonotypes also headed the CD3+CD56-NKG2C+ fraction in a handful of donors.

The CDR3 totals 15 residues. Germline loops: CDR1 SGHRS, CDR2 YFSETQ. TCRdb reprocessed the 5' RACE reads; each CDR3 protein has one entry and no DNA is given. Here the sample table reports about 460,000 distinct CDR3 sequences. The sequence derives from a woman aged 45-60 years in good health. The chain employs TRBV5-1 and TRBJ2-3. Input material: blood T cells: a sorted CD56 or NKG2C T cell subset, CD4+ or CD8+ T cells, or bulk PBMC T cells (not recorded which). Here the CDR3 reads CASSFWALGTDTQYF. The full variable domain, its missing parts supplied by reference TRBV5-1 and TRBJ2-3, is KAGVTQTPRYLIKTRGQQVTLSCSPISGHRSVSWYQQTPGQGLQFLFEYFSETQRNKGNFPGRFSGRQFSNSRSEMNVSTLELGDSALYLCASSFWALGTDTQYFGPGTRLTVL.